These 29 T cell receptor beta chains came from one sample sequenced in a study of cytomegalovirus exposure and HLA in healthy donors. This table comes from immunoSEQ multiplex PCR, and its TCRdb copy is limited to in-frame clones, with some not included. Of about 160,000 clones in the sample, approximately 88% were seen once. The sample consisted of PBMCs. The receptors stem from a man aged 25 to 40 in good health and CMV-seropositive.

The rearrangement uses TRBV6-7 and TRBJ2-7; the D gene is possibly TRBD2 (6 bases). TRBV6-7 carries the ORF label, with uncertain function. This CDR3 is 16 amino acids long. With 2 bases removed from V and 0 bases from J, the gap between germline ends came to 14 bases. This CDR3 reads CASSYLRDSNSYEQYF. CDR3 nucleotides: TGTGCCAGCAGTTACCTCCGGGACTCAAACTCCTACGAGCAGTACTTC.

The chain links TRBV5-4 to TRBJ2-3, with TRBD1 matching over 8 bases. CDR1 and CDR2 (germline): SGHNT, YYREEE (reference sequence). The CDR3 totals 16 residues. V was clipped by 3 bases and J by 2 bases; unmatched bases: 8. The CDR3 loop is CASSWGQDRFTDTQYF. CDR3 sequence (DNA): TGTGCCAGCAGCTGGGGACAGGACCGTTTCACAGATACGCAGTATTTT.

CDR3 coding DNA: TGTGCCTGGGTCCGGACAGGGGGAACTTATAATTCACCCCTCCACTTT. It translates to CAWVRTGGTYNSPLHF. This rearrangement joins TRBV30 to TRBJ1-6, with 10 nucleotides matching TRBD1. The CDR3 has 16 amino acids. Trimming took 5 bases from V and 4 from J; bases not matched to a gene: 8. Germline CDR1 is GTSNPN and CDR2 is SVGIG (reference sequence).

The gene calls are TRBV11-1 and TRBJ2-7; 8 nucleotides align to TRBD2. Looked up from germline, CDR1 is SGHAT and CDR2 is FQDESV (reference sequence). This CDR3 spans 16 amino acids. The V segment lost 1 base and the J segment 2 bases; nucleotides outside the gene matches: 7. The DNA of the CDR3 is TGTGCCAGCAGCTTAGGGAGGTTAGCGGGAACCTACGAGCAGTACTTC. This sequence encodes CASSLGRLAGTYEQYF.

CDR3 in amino acids: CASSATGSGNTIYF. The CDR3 bases are TGTGCCAGCAGTGCAACAGGGTCTGGAAACACCATATATTTT. The J gene is TRBJ1-3, the V gene TRBV2; D is perhaps TRBD1 (6 bases). The CDR3 has 14 amino acids. Germline CDR1 is SNHLY and CDR2 is FYNNEI. V was pared by 4 bases and J by 1 base, with 8 bases between. The whole variable domain, remainder taken from reference TRBV2 and TRBJ1-3, is EPEVTQTPSHQVTQMGQEVILRCVPISNHLYFYWYRQILGQKVEFLVSFYNNEISEKSEIFDDQFSVERPDGSNFTLKIRSTKLEDSAMYFCASSATGSGNTIYFGEGSWLTVV.

The V gene is TRBV6-5, the J gene TRBJ1-5, with TRBD1 as a possible D gene (6 bases). The V gene lost 2 bases and the J gene lost 3 bases, with 8 bases spanning the gap. Per germline, CDR1 MNHEY and CDR2 SVGAGI. CDR3 length: 14 amino acids. CDR3 nucleotide sequence: TGTGCCAGCAGTTACGGGGACAACAATCAGCCCCAGCATTTT. Translating gives CASSYGDNNQPQHF.

The V gene is TRBV7-8, the J gene TRBJ2-1; 13 bases line up with TRBD2. This CDR3 has 16 amino acids. The germline CDR1 and CDR2 sequences are SGHVS and FQNEAQ. Trimming removed 5 bases from V and 10 bases from J; junction bases left unmatched: 11. The CDR3 DNA is TGTGCCAGCAGCGATTGGACTAGCGGGAGTACGGGGGAGCAGTTCTTC. Translated: CASSDWTSGSTGEQFF.

The rearrangement links TRBV7-8 to TRBJ2-7, with 7 bases lining up with TRBD1. The J segment lost 13 bases and the V segment lost 6 bases, leaving 15 bases of the junction unmatched. The CDR3 totals 13 residues. CDR1 and CDR2 from the germline V gene are SGHVS and FQNEAQ. The CDR3 spells CASSFTPRDSPYF. The CDR3 DNA reads TGTGCCAGCAGTTTTACCCCCCGGGACAGCCCTTACTTC.

The CDR3 DNA reads as TGTGCCAGCAGTCGGCAATTAGAGGATGAAAAACTGTTTTTT. Translation gives CASSRQLEDEKLFF. This chain connects TRBV6-1 to TRBJ1-4; D not resolved. V lost 5 bases to trimming and J lost 6 bases, with 13 bases between them. The CDR3 has 14 residues. In germline, CDR1 is MNHNS, CDR2 SASEGT.

This chain connects TRBV2 to TRBJ1-2, with TRBD1 matching 7 bases. J was trimmed by 9 bases and V by 6 bases; bases with no gene match: 10. The CDR3 contains 13 residues. From germline, CDR1 is SNHLY and CDR2 FYNNEI. The CDR3 spells CASRGQTVASYTF. The CDR3 DNA reads TGTGCCAGCAGGGGACAGACAGTAGCCAGCTACACCTTC.

This clone was found once. V usage is TRBV6-1 and J usage is TRBJ2-7; D is unresolved. The CDR3 runs to 13 residues. The V gene lost 6 bases and the J gene lost 1 base, with 10 bases spanning the gap. In germline, CDR1 is MNHNS, CDR2 SASEGT. The CDR3: CASSPTPSYEQYF. The CDR3 DNA sequence: TGTGCCAGCAGCCCGACACCGTCCTACGAGCAGTACTTC.

This sequence joins TRBV18 and TRBJ2-7; D ambiguous. V shed 6 bases and J shed 4 bases, with 7 bases lying between them. This CDR3 region has 11 residues. The germline CDR1 and CDR2 sequences are KGHSH and LQKENI. The CDR3 coding sequence is TGTGCCAGCTCTGAACGGTACGAGCAGTACTTC. It encodes CASSERYEQYF.

The chain combines TRBV7-3 with TRBJ2-1, with 11 bases identical to TRBD1. Germline CDR1 and CDR2: SGHTA and FQGTGA. The V gene end was trimmed by 0 bases and the J gene end by 7 bases; junction bases not matched to a gene: 5. CDR3 length: 16 amino acids. This CDR3 is CASSLTAGTGGNEQFF. The CDR3 DNA sequence: TGTGCCAGCAGCTTAACGGCCGGGACAGGGGGAAATGAGCAGTTCTTC.

This clone was detected once. CDR3 coding DNA: TGCGCCAGCAGCCAAGAAGGCGGGACTAGGCGGTTCTTC. Residues: CASSQEGGTRRFF. The chain couples TRBV4-1 to TRBJ2-1; 8 nucleotides align to TRBD2. The junction had 7 bases not matched to a gene; V was cut back by 0 bases and J by 15 bases. Germline loops: CDR1 MGHRA, CDR2 YSYEKL. The CDR3 has 13 residues.

V usage is TRBV5-4 and J usage is TRBJ2-7; 11 bases fit TRBD2. The CDR3 runs 14 residues. CDR1 is SGHNT and CDR2 is YYREEE in the germline V gene (reference sequence). V was clipped by 3 bases and J by 3 bases; unmatched bases: 2. CDR3 sequence reads: CASSYGTSGYEQYF. DNA for the CDR3: TGTGCCAGCAGCTATGGGACTAGCGGCTACGAGCAGTACTTC.

This clone was picked up many times. The gene calls are TRBV6-5 and TRBJ1-4; D unclear. Deletions cut 5 bases from V and 3 bases from J, with 13 bases between. Germline CDR1 reads MNHEY; CDR2 reads SVGAGI. This CDR3 contains 15 residues. In DNA form, the CDR3 reads TGTGCCAGCAGTCGGAACTACAACTCTAATGAAAAACTGTTTTTT. It specifies CASSRNYNSNEKLFF.

This clone appeared a few times. The gene calls are TRBV28 and TRBJ1-4, with 9 bases aligning to TRBD1. Germline CDR1 MDHEN, CDR2 SYDVKM. The CDR3 is 17 residues long. V lost 6 bases to trimming and J lost 0 bases; unmatched junction nucleotides: 8. This chain's CDR3 is CASSSGQGVSTNEKLFF. The CDR3 region has the DNA TGTGCCAGCAGCTCGGGACAGGGCGTTTCAACTAATGAAAAACTGTTTTTT. Full variable domain (rest looked up from reference TRBV28 and TRBJ1-4): DVKVTQSSRYLVKRTGEKVFLECVQDMDHENMFWYRQDPGLGLRLIYFSYDVKMKEKGDIPEGYSVSREKKERFSLILESASTNQTSMYLCASSSGQGVSTNEKLFFGSGTQLSVL.

The chain is built from TRBV19 and TRBJ2-5, with unresolved D. CDR3 size: 12 residues. Trimming left V 5 bases short and J 5 bases short, with 9 bases between. From germline, CDR1 is LNHDA and CDR2 SQIVND (reference sequence). The CDR3 sequence is CASSSPRETQYF. The CDR3 DNA follows: TGTGCCAGTAGTTCTCCCCGGGAGACCCAGTACTTC.

This clone was detected only a few times. The chain carries TRBV6-1 and TRBJ1-2; D not certain. From germline, CDR1 is MNHNS and CDR2 SASEGT. CDR3 size: 12 residues. V lost 10 bases, J lost 8 bases, and 17 bases lay in between. The DNA for the CDR3 is TGTGCCATCAAGTTAGAATCCCCCGGCTACACCTTC. It yields the protein CAIKLESPGYTF.

This clone was counted ten times or more. The V gene is TRBV5-4, the J gene TRBJ1-3; TRBD1 aligns across 8 bases. J gave up 2 bases and V 3 bases, and 4 bases lay outside the gene matches. The CDR3 length is 15 residues. Germline V gives CDR1 SGHNT, CDR2 YYREEE (reference sequence). CDR3 residues: CASSSPQGAGNTIYF. The DNA of the CDR3 is TGTGCCAGCAGCTCGCCACAGGGGGCTGGAAACACCATATATTTT.

The rearrangement uses TRBV28 and TRBJ1-1, with D possibly being TRBD1 (5 bases). The CDR3 loop spans 13 amino acids. Germline assignment: CDR1 MDHEN and CDR2 SYDVKM. Trimming took off 3 bases at V and 4 bases at J, with 9 bases between the two ends. The CDR3 DNA reads TGTGCCAGCAGTTTGGGGGGAGGCACTGAAGCTTTCTTT. It translates to CASSLGGGTEAFF.

This rearrangement joins TRBV6-4 to TRBJ2-5, with D perhaps matching TRBD2 (6 bases). The V gene's germline CDR1 is MRHNA and CDR2 SNTAGT. CDR3 length: 13 amino acids. Trimming removed 5 bases from V and 1 base from J, with 8 bases in between. The CDR3 region is CASSRTTQETQYF. Written as DNA, the CDR3 is TGTGCCAGCAGTCGGACTACCCAAGAGACCCAGTACTTC.

The gene calls are TRBV7-2 and TRBJ2-3; D gene unclear. Germline lookup yields CDR1 SGHTA and CDR2 FQGNSA. V was cut by 0 bases and J by 4 bases, with 11 bases left in between. The CDR3 sequence is 15 residues long. CDR3 sequence: CASSLAIRKPDTQYF. The CDR3 bases are TGTGCCAGCAGCTTAGCGATCCGTAAGCCAGATACGCAGTATTTT.

The chain uses TRBV2 and TRBJ1-2; weak D call: TRBD1 (5 bases). The germline V and J ends were trimmed by 1 base and 8 bases, with 14 bases remaining between them. The V gene's germline CDR1 is SNHLY and CDR2 FYNNEI. The CDR3 consists of 14 residues. The CDR3 DNA is TGTGCCAGCAGTGAAGGCAACCCCGGGGGAGGCTACACCTTC. This encodes CASSEGNPGGGYTF.

The chain has TRBV5-1 and TRBJ1-3, with 7 bases aligning to TRBD1. The CDR3 is 14 amino acids. CDR1 is SGHRS and CDR2 is YFSETQ in the germline V gene. V trimming: 6 bases; J trimming: 2 bases; junction bases outside the gene matches: 5. CDR3 DNA sequence: TGCGCCAGCAACGTCGGGACAGCTGGAAACACCATATATTTT. Protein sequence: CASNVGTAGNTIYF.

The rearrangement uses TRBV13 and TRBJ2-5, with D perhaps matching TRBD2 (6 bases). V lost 5 bases and J lost 5, with 18 bases in between. CDR1 and CDR2 from the germline V gene are PRHDT and FYEKMQ (reference sequence). This CDR3 region has 15 residues. CDR3 protein: CASSPGENKAETQYF. CDR3 in DNA: TGTGCCAGCAGCCCGGGGGAGAACAAGGCGGAGACCCAGTACTTC. Together with reference TRBV13 and TRBJ2-5, the CDR3 gives the full variable domain: AAGVIQSPRHLIKEKRETATLKCYPIPRHDTVYWYQQGPGQDPQFLISFYEKMQSDKGSIPDRFSAQQFSDYHSELNMSSLELGDSALYFCASSPGENKAETQYFGPGTRLLVL.

This clone has just a few counts. The chain recombines TRBV7-2 with TRBJ2-1; D is unclear. Germline CDR1 reads SGHTA; CDR2 reads FQGNSA. The V and J ends lost 8 bases and 0 bases respectively, with 8 bases between them. The CDR3 sequence is 13 residues long. The CDR3 coding sequence is TGTGCCAGCGTAGAAACCTCCTACAATGAGCAGTTCTTC. It translates to CASVETSYNEQFF.

This clone was observed once. V and J are TRBV29-1 and TRBJ1-1; TRBD1 might be the D (6 bases). Trimming left V 6 bases short and J 3 bases short, with 23 bases between. The CDR3 totals 16 residues. CDR1 is SQVTM and CDR2 is ANQGSEA in the germline V gene. CDR3 DNA: TGCAGCGTCCCCCCGGGGGGCCGCTCTGGAGACACTGAAGCTTTCTTT. The encoded protein is CSVPPGGRSGDTEAFF.

The CDR3 DNA follows: TGTGCCAGCAGCGGGGCAGGGCTCTCCTACGAGCAGTACTTC. Translation gives CASSGAGLSYEQYF. The genes are TRBV9 and TRBJ2-7, with D possibly TRBD1 on 5 matching bases. Germline CDR1 is SGDLS and CDR2 is YYNGEE. Trimming left V 3 bases short and J 0 bases short, with 10 bases between. This CDR3 region has 14 residues.